Listed here is a single T cell receptor (beta chain). A much larger clone differs by one base, so this may be a read error. Using immunoSEQ multiplex PCR, the repertoire was profiled, and TCRdb retains in-frame clones only, with some absent. Of fewer than 600,000 clones detected, about four fifths appear once; the ten largest clones hold approximately 13%. This record belongs to a study of shared clonotypes between healthy human individuals. The germline gives CDR1 SGHTA, CDR2 FQGNSA. The CDR3 has 13 residues. The TCR sequence derives from a woman aged 40 to 50 in good health. Some clones in this sample may be carry-over from other donors' samples. The gene calls are TRBV7-2 and TRBJ2-5; possible D gene TRBD2, 6 bases. Sequencing used PBMCs. In DNA, the CDR3 is TGTGCCAGCAGCTTAAATCCCCGGGAGACCCGGTACTTC. Protein product: CASSLNPRETRYF.